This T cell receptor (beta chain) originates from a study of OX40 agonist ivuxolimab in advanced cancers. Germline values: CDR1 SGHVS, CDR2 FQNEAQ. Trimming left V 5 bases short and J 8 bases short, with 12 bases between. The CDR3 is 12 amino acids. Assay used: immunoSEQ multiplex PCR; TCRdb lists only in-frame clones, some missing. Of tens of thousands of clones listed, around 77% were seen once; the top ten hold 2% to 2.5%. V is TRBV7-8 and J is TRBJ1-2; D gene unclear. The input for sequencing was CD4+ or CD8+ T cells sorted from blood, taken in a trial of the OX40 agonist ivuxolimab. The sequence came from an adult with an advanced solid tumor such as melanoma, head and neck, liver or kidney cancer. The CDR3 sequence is CASSPRSAGYTF. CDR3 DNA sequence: TGTGCCAGCAGCCCCCGAAGCGCCGGCTACACCTTC.